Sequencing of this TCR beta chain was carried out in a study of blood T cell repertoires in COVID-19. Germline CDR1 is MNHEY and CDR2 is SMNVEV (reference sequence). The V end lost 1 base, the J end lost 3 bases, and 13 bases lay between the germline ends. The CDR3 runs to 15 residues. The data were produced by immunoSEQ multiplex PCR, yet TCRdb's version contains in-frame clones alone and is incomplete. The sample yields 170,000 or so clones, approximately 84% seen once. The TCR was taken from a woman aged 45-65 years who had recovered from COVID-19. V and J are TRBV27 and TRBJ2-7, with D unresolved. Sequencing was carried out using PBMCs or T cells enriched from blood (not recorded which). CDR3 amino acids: CASSLFQVPLYEQYF. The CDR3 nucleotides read TGTGCCAGCAGTTTATTCCAGGTCCCCCTCTACGAGCAGTACTTC.